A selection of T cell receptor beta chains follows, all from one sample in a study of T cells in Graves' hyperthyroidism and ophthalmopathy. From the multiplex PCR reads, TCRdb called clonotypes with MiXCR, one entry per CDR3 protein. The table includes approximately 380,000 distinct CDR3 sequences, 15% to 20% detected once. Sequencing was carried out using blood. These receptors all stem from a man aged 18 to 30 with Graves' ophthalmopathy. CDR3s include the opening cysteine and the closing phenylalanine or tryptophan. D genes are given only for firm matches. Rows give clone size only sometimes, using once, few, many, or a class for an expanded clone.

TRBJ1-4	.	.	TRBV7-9	TGTGCCAGCAGCTCTAGACAGACTAATGAAAAACTGTTTTTT	CASSSRQTNEKLFF
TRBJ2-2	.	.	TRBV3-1	TGTGCCAGCAGCCAAGGATACAGGAACACCGGGGAGCTGTTTTTT	CASSQGYRNTGELFF
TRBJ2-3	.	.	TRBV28	TGTGCCAGCACAATGACAGTCACAGATACGCAGTATTTT	CASTMTVTDTQYF
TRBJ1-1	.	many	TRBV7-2	TGTGCCAGCAGCTTACGAGACACTGAAGCTTTCTTT	CASSLRDTEAFF
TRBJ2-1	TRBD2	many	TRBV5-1	TGCGCCAGCAGCCCTCTTGGGCGGGGGGTATACAATGAGCAGTTCTTC	CASSPLGRGVYNEQFF
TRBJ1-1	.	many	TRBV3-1	TGTGCCAGCAGCCGGGGGGCGGGTGGCACTGAAGCTTTCTTT	CASSRGAGGTEAFF
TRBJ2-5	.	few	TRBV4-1	TGCGCCAGCAGCCAAGATCTTGTGGGGAAAGAGACCCAGTACTTC	CASSQDLVGKETQYF
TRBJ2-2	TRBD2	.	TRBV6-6	TGTGCCAGCAGTTACTCCAGCGGGAGCAACACCGGGGAGCTGTTTTTT	CASSYSSGSNTGELFF
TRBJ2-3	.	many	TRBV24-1	TGTGCCACCAGTGATGAAGACAGATTCACAGATACGCAGTATTTT	CATSDEDRFTDTQYF
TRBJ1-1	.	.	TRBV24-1	TGTGCCACCAGTGAAGGGGACGGAGCTTTCTTT	CATSEGDGAFF
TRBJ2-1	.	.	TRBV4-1	TGCGCCAGCAGCTATTCGGGACTTCCAAACTACAATGAGCAGTTCTTC	CASSYSGLPNYNEQFF
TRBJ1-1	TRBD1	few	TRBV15	TGTGCCACCAGCGGGGACAGGGGAGAATGGTCTGAAGCTTTCTTT	CATSGDRGEWSEAFF
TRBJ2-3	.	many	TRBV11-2	TGTGCCAGCAGCTTAGGGGCAGGGGGCACAGATACGCAGTATTTT	CASSLGAGGTDTQYF
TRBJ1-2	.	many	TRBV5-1	TGCGCCAGCAGCTTGGCCCCCGGGATTGATGGCTACACCTTC	CASSLAPGIDGYTF
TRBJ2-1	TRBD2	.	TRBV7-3	TGTGCCAGCAGCGAAACCGGGACTAGCGGGGGGGATTCGGGTGAGCAGTTCTTC	CASSETGTSGGDSGEQFF
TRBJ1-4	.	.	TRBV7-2	TGTGCCAGCAGCTCCTACACCCTTAATAATGAAAAACTGTTTTTT	CASSSYTLNNEKLFF
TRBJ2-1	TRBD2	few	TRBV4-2	TGTGCCAGCAGCCAAGAGATGTTAGCGGGGAACAATGAGCAGTTCTTC	CASSQEMLAGNNEQFF
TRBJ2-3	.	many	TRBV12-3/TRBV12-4	TGTGCCACCCGTCGGGGGGCCAGGACAGATACGCAGTATTTT	CATRRGARTDTQYF
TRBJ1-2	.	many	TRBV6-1	TGTGCCAGCAGTGACTCAGGGAGGAGGTCCCCCAAAAACTATGGCTACACCTTC	CASSDSGRRSPKNYGYTF
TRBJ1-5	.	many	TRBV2	TGTGCCAGCAGTTCACAGGGAGATCGTCAGCCCCAGCATTTT	CASSSQGDRQPQHF
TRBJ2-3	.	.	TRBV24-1	TGTGCCACCTCTCCCTCTACAGATACGCAGTATTTT	CATSPSTDTQYF
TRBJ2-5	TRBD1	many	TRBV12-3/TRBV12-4	TGTGCCAGCAGTTTAGGGGACAGGGAGACCCAGTACTTC	CASSLGDRETQYF
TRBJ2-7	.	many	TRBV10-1	TGCGCCAGCAGTGAGACAGCAGGGTACGAGCAGTACTTC	CASSETAGYEQYF
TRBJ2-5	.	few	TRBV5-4	TGTGCCAGCAGCCCCTGGGGCAGCCAAGAGACCCAGTACTTC	CASSPWGSQETQYF
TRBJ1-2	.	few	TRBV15	TGTGCCACCAGCCGACAGGACGGTTTGTATGGCTACACCTTC	CATSRQDGLYGYTF
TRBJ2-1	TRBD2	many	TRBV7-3	TGTGCCAGCAGCTTAGGACTAGCGGGGGACCTATACAATGAGCAGTTCTTC	CASSLGLAGDLYNEQFF
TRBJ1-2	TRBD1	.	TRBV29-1	TGCAGCGTTGAAGTCCGGACAGGGAATGGCTACACCTTC	CSVEVRTGNGYTF
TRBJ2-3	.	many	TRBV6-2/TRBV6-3	TGTGCCAGCAGCCTTGGACCGGATACGCAGTATTTT	CASSLGPDTQYF
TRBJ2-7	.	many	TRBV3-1	TGTGCCAGCAGCCAAGATCTGGCAACCCCCGAGCAGTACTTC	CASSQDLATPEQYF
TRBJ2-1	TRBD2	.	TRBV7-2	TGTGCCAGCACGGTGACTAGCGGGGGGCGGGGTGAGCAGTTCTTC	CASTVTSGGRGEQFF
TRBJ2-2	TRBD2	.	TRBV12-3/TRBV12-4	TGTGCCAGCAGCCTTACTAGCGGGGGGGCCCCCACCGGGGAGCTGTTTTTT	CASSLTSGGAPTGELFF
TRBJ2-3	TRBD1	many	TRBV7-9	TGTGCCAGCAGCCCGGGACAGGGCGTAGATACGCAGTATTTT	CASSPGQGVDTQYF
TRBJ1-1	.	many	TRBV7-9	TGTGCCAGCAGCTTGCGACGTTCGGGCACGAACACTGAAGCTTTCTTT	CASSLRRSGTNTEAFF
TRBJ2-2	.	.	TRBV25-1	TGTGCCACCCACTCGGCAGGAGGCACCGGGGAGCTGTTTTTT	CATHSAGGTGELFF
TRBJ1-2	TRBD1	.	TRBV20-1	TGCAGTGCTAGAGATCGGAGACAGGGGGCGAACTATGGCTACACCTTC	CSARDRRQGANYGYTF
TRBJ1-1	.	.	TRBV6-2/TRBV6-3	TGTGCCAGCAGTTACAGGGGACAATTAAACACTGAAGCTTTCTTT	CASSYRGQLNTEAFF
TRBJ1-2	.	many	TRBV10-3	TGTGCCATCGATAACGGAGGCTGGGGAGGTGGCTACACCTTC	CAIDNGGWGGGYTF
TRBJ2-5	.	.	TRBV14	TGTGCCAGCAGCCAAGGAGCAGGGGGGGAGACCCAGTACTTC	CASSQGAGGETQYF
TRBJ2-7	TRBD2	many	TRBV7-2	TGTGCCAGCAGCTTAAGCGGACTAGTGTACGAGCAGTACTTC	CASSLSGLVYEQYF
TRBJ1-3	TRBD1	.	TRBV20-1	TGCAGTGCTAGGGGGACAGGGGGTATCCTTGGAAACACCATATATTTT	CSARGTGGILGNTIYF
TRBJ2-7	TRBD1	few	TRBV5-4	TGTGCCAGCAGTCATAGGACAGGTAACTACGAGCAGTACTTC	CASSHRTGNYEQYF
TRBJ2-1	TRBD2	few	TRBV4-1	TGCGCCAGCAGCCAAGATAGCGGGGGGAAGGGGGAGCAGTTCTTC	CASSQDSGGKGEQFF
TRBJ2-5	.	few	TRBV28	TGTGCCAGCAGTTTTGACCCCGACAACCCGGGTGAGACCCAGTACTTC	CASSFDPDNPGETQYF
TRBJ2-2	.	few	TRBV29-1	TGCAGCGTTGTCCCCCTCACCGGGGAGCTGTTTTTT	CSVVPLTGELFF
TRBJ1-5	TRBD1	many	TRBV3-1	TGTGCCAGCAGCCAAGATAGATGGACAGGGGCCAATCAGCCCCAGCATTTT	CASSQDRWTGANQPQHF
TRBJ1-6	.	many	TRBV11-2	TGTGCCAGCAGTCTAATAAAAACAAGTCTAACACCCCTCACCCTCCACTTT	CASSLIKTSLTPLTLHF
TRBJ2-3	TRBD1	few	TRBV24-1	TGTGCCACTATGCTCACAGGGGCCGATACGCAGTATTTT	CATMLTGADTQYF
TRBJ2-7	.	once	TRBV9	TGTGCCAGCAGCGGAGGTGTGGGGAACTCCCACGAGCAGTACTTC	CASSGGVGNSHEQYF
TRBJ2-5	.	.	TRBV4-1	TGCGCCAGCAGCCAAGTGACGAGACACTTTCAAGAGACCCAGTACTTC	CASSQVTRHFQETQYF
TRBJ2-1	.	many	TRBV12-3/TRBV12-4	TGTGCCAGCAGCCCTACCCTAGGGACATACAATGAGCAGTTCTTC	CASSPTLGTYNEQFF
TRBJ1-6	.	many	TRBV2	TGTGCCAGCACCCGAGGGGAAGGGTTTTCACCCCTCCACTTT	CASTRGEGFSPLHF
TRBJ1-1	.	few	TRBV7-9	TGTGCCAGCAGCTTAGGCCAGGGTGCCACATTAGCTTTCTTT	CASSLGQGATLAFF
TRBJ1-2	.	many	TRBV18	TGTGCCAGCTCACCCCCCTGGGGGGGTGGCTACACCTTC	CASSPPWGGGYTF
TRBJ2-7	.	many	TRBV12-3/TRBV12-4	TGTGCCAGCTCCCTAGGGGAGAACGAGCAGTACTTC	CASSLGENEQYF
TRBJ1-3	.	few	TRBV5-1	TGCGCCAGCAGCTCCAATGGGGGAAACACCATATATTTT	CASSSNGGNTIYF
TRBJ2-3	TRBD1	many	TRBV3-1	TGTGCCAGCAGCCTCCGGGACAGGGTCGCAGATACGCAGTATTTT	CASSLRDRVADTQYF
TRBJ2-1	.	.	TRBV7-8	TGTGCCAGCAGCCCCTTAGGGGGGGCGTACAATGAGCAGTTCTTC	CASSPLGGAYNEQFF